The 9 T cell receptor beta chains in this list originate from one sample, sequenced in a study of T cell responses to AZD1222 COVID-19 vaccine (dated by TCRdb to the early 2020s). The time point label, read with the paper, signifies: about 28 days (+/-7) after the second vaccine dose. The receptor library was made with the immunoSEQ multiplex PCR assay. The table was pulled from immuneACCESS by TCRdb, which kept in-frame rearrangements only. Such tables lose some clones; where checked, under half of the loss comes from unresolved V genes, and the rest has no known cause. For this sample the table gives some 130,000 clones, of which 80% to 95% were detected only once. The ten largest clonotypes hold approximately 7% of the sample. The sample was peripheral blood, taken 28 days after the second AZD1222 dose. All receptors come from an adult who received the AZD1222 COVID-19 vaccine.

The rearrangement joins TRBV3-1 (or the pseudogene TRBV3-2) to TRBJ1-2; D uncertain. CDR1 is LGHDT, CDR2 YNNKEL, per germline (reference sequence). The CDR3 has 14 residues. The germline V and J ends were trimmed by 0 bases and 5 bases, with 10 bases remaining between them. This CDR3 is CASSQENSYYGYTF. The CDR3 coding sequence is TGTGCCAGCAGCCAAGAGAACAGTTATTATGGCTACACCTTC.

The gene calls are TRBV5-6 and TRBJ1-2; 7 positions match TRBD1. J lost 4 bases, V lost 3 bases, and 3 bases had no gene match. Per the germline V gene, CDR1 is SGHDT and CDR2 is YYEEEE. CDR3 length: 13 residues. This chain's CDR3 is CASSWDSLYGYTF. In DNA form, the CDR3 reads TGTGCCAGCAGCTGGGACAGCCTCTATGGCTACACCTTC. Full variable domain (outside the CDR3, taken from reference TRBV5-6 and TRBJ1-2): DAGVTQSPTHLIKTRGQQVTLRCSPKSGHDTVSWYQQALGQGPQFIFQYYEEEERQRGNFPDRFSGHQFPNYSSELNVNALLLGDSALYLCASSWDSLYGYTFGSGTRLTVV.

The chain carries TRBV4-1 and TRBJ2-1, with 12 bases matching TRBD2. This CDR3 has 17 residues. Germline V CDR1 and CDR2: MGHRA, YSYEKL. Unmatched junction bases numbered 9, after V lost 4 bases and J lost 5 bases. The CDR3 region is CASSRKLAGGANNEQFF. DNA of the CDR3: TGCGCCAGCAGCCGCAAACTAGCGGGGGGCGCAAACAATGAGCAGTTCTTC.

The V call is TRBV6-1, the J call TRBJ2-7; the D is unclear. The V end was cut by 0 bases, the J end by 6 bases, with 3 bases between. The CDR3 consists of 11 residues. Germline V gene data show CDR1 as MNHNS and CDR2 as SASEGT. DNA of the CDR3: TGTGCCAGCAGTGAAGCGGCCGAGCAGTACTTC. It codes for CASSEAAEQYF.

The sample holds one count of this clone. CDR3 DNA sequence: TGTGCCAGTAGTACTGGGACCTCCTGGGGAGAGACCCAGTACTTC. It is translated as CASSTGTSWGETQYF. The gene calls are TRBV19 and TRBJ2-5, with D tentatively TRBD1 or TRBD2 (5 bases each). Germline assignment: CDR1 LNHDA and CDR2 SQIVND (reference sequence). This CDR3 region has 15 residues. V lost 4 bases and J 4 bases, leaving 16 bases between the germline ends.

The CDR3 loop reads CATSRQGQGAYEQYF. The CDR3 nucleotides read TGTGCCACCAGCAGACAGGGACAGGGGGCCTACGAGCAGTACTTC. The chain carries TRBV15 and TRBJ2-7; 11 positions agree with TRBD1. V lost 2 bases, J lost 2 bases, and 2 bases stayed unmatched. The germline gives CDR1 LNHNV, CDR2 YYDKDF (reference sequence). The CDR3 consists of 15 residues. Full variable domain (outside the CDR3, taken from reference TRBV15 and TRBJ2-7): DAMVIQNPRYQVTQFGKPVTLSCSQTLNHNVMYWYQQKSSQAPKLLFHYYDKDFNNEADTPDNFQSRRPNTSFCFLDIRSPGLGDTAMYLCATSRQGQGAYEQYFGPGTRLTVT.

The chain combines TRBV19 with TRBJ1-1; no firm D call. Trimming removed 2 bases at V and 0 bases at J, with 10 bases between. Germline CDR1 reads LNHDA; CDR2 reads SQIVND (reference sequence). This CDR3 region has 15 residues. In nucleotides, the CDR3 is TGTGCCAGTAGTATAAGGGTTACGATGAACACTGAAGCTTTCTTT. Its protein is CASSIRVTMNTEAFF. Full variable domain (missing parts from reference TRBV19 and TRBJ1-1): DGGITQSPKYLFRKEGQNVTLSCEQNLNHDAMYWYRQDPGQGLRLIYYSQIVNDFQKGDIAEGYSVSREKKESFPLTVTSAQKNPTAFYLCASSIRVTMNTEAFFGQGTRLTVV.

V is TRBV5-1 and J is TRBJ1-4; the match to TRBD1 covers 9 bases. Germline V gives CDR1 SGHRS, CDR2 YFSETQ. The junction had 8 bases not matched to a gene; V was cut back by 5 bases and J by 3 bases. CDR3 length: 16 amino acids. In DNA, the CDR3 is TGCGCCAGCAGACGGGGACAGGGCGGGTCTAATGAAAAACTGTTTTTT. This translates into CASRRGQGGSNEKLFF. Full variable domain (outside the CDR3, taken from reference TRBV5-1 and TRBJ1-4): KAGVTQTPRYLIKTRGQQVTLSCSPISGHRSVSWYQQTPGQGLQFLFEYFSETQRNKGNFPGRFSGRQFSNSRSEMNVSTLELGDSALYLCASRRGQGGSNEKLFFGSGTQLSVL.

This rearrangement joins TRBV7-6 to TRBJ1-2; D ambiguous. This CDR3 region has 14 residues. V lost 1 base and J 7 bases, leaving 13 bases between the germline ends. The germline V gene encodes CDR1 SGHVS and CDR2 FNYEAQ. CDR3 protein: CASSLGRQLGGYTF. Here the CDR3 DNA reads TGTGCCAGCAGCTTAGGCAGGCAATTGGGTGGCTACACCTTC.